A selection of T cell receptor beta chains follows, all from one sample in a study of cytomegalovirus exposure and HLA in healthy donors. Data came from immunoSEQ multiplex PCR; TCRdb stores just in-frame clones and leaves some out. This table holds around 180,000 clones, 65% to 85% found once. The sequenced sample consisted of PBMCs. These receptors came from a woman aged 25 to 39 in good health and CMV-seropositive. The CDR3 runs from the conserved cysteine through the conserved F or W. The D gene is left open where the match is weak. Not all rows give a size; the values are once, few, many and, for expanded clones, a class.

V gene	J gene	clone size	D gene	CDR3 DNA	CDR3 protein
TRBV7-8	TRBJ2-3	-	TRBD1	TGTGCCACGGTCCCGACAGGGGTTGACACAGATACGCAGTATTTT	CATVPTGVDTDTQYF
TRBV6-4	TRBJ1-2	few	-	TGTGCCAGCAGTGACTCGCAGGGGAGCTATGGCTACACCTTC	CASSDSQGSYGYTF
TRBV6-5	TRBJ2-3	-	-	TGTGCCACCGGACAGTTCAACACAGATACGCAGTATTTT	CATGQFNTDTQYF
TRBV5-4	TRBJ2-7	-	-	TGTGCCAGCAGTTCAGCCGGGACACCCAACGAGCAGTACTTC	CASSSAGTPNEQYF
TRBV29-1	TRBJ2-1	-	TRBD2	TGCAGCGTTCAAAGTAGCGGGGGACGGTACAATGAGCAGTTCTTC	CSVQSSGGRYNEQFF
TRBV27	TRBJ1-6	-	-	TGTGCCAGCAGTTCTCAGGGCAATTCACCCCTCCACTTT	CASSSQGNSPLHF
TRBV5-6	TRBJ1-1	-	-	TGTGCCAGCAGCTGGCAGAGCGCGAACACTGAAGCTTTCTTT	CASSWQSANTEAFF
TRBV6-1	TRBJ1-5	few	-	TGTGCCAGCAGTGAAACAGGGAATCAGCCCCAGCATTTT	CASSETGNQPQHF
TRBV11-3	TRBJ2-1	-	-	TGTGCCAGCAGCATCCGGACAGGAGGGAATGAGCAGTTCTTC	CASSIRTGGNEQFF
TRBV5-1	TRBJ1-5	-	-	TGCGCCAGCAGCTTGGCCGGGGGCAATCAGCCCCAGCATTTT	CASSLAGGNQPQHF
TRBV5-1	TRBJ2-2	-	TRBD1	TGCGCCAGCAGCTTCAGGGGGCGAGCGGTGAACACCGGGGAGCTGTTTTTT	CASSFRGRAVNTGELFF
TRBV7-9	TRBJ2-1	-	TRBD2	TGTGCCAGCAGCCGAACTAGCGGTTACTCCTACAATGAGCAGTTCTTC	CASSRTSGYSYNEQFF
TRBV10-3	TRBJ1-2	-	TRBD1	TGTGCCATCAGTGAGCCAAGGACAGGGGAAATAAATGGCTACACCTTC	CAISEPRTGEINGYTF
TRBV29-1	TRBJ2-1	-	TRBD1	TGCAGCGTAGGACAGGGTTACAATGAGCAGTTCTTC	CSVGQGYNEQFF
TRBV7-8	TRBJ2-1	few	TRBD2	TGTGCCAGCAGCTTCCGTCAGCGGGAGAGAAGCTACAATGAGCAGTTCTTC	CASSFRQRERSYNEQFF
TRBV19	TRBJ1-2	-	-	TGTGCCAGTAGTATAAGGACAGCTAACTATGGCTACACCTTC	CASSIRTANYGYTF
TRBV9	TRBJ1-2	-	-	TGTGCCAGCAGCGTAGCTAACCTCCCTCGCTCTGGCTACACCTTC	CASSVANLPRSGYTF
TRBV6-1	TRBJ2-7	-	-	TGTGCCAGCAGTGACCCGTACGCGGCGCAGTACTTC	CASSDPYAAQYF
TRBV5-1	TRBJ2-7	-	-	TGCGCCAGCAGCCCTCGAGCCGGGAGCTCCTACGAGCAGTACTTC	CASSPRAGSSYEQYF
TRBV11-2	TRBJ2-7	-	-	TGTGCCAGCAGCTTCCGGGGAAGCCCCCTAATGACCGAGCAGTACTTC	CASSFRGSPLMTEQYF
TRBV19	TRBJ1-5	-	-	TGTGCCGGTAACCCGTTGGACAGCCGAAATCAGCCCCAGCATTTT	CAGNPLDSRNQPQHF
TRBV5-1	TRBJ2-7	-	-	TGCGCCAGCAGCTTGGTTCAGGGATACTACGAGCAGTACTTC	CASSLVQGYYEQYF
TRBV7-3	TRBJ2-7	-	TRBD1	TGTGCCAGCAGCTCCGACAGGGGTTACGAGCAGTACTTC	CASSSDRGYEQYF
TRBV28	TRBJ2-7	few	-	TGTGCCAGCAGTTCCCCGGGGGAGAGGTCCTACGAGCAGTACTTC	CASSSPGERSYEQYF
TRBV25-1	TRBJ1-1	-	-	TGTGCCAGCAGGGGACCAGGGGTAGGCACTGAAGCTTTCTTT	CASRGPGVGTEAFF
TRBV6-5	TRBJ2-7	-	TRBD1	TGTGCCAGCAGCCCTTATCTGGGACAGGGAAGCGAGCAGTACTTC	CASSPYLGQGSEQYF
TRBV11-2	TRBJ2-7	-	-	TGTGCCAGCAGCTTAGGAATAAGGGGGTTAATCGACGAGCAGTACTTC	CASSLGIRGLIDEQYF
TRBV19	TRBJ2-6	few	-	TGTGCCAGTAGTATAGGAGGGTTTCGGTTCCTCTCTGGGGCCAACGTCCTGACTTTC	CASSIGGFRFLSGANVLTF
TRBV4-1	TRBJ1-2	-	TRBD1	TGCGCCAGCAGCCACCCGGGACAGTCTTCGGGCTACACCTTC	CASSHPGQSSGYTF
TRBV5-1	TRBJ1-1	many	-	TGCGCCAGCAGCTTGTACCAGACAAGAAACACTGAAGCTTTCTTT	CASSLYQTRNTEAFF
TRBV7-9	TRBJ1-2	-	-	TGTTCCAGCAGCTCTAACAGGGATGGCTACACCTTC	CSSSSNRDGYTF
TRBV27	TRBJ2-2	few	-	TGTGCCAGCAGCCGAGGCGGGGGCTGGGAGGTCGGGGAGCTGTTTTTT	CASSRGGGWEVGELFF
TRBV12-5	TRBJ2-1	-	-	TGTGCTAGTGGTTTGGAACGGGGGAGCTCCTACAATGAGCAGTTCTTC	CASGLERGSSYNEQFF
TRBV5-8	TRBJ2-1	once	-	TGTGCCAGCAGCTTGAAGGTGTCGTGGAGGAATGAGCAGTTCTTC	CASSLKVSWRNEQFF
TRBV11-2	TRBJ2-7	-	-	TGTGCCAGCAGCTTACAGGGATACTCCTACGAGCAGTACTTC	CASSLQGYSYEQYF
TRBV6-5	TRBJ2-7	-	-	TGTGCCAGCACCCAACTTGTACCCTACGAGCAGTACTTC	CASTQLVPYEQYF
TRBV9	TRBJ2-3	-	-	TGTGCCAGCAGCGCTCGGTCGCTAGCCGACAAGACGAACACAGATACGCAGTATTTT	CASSARSLADKTNTDTQYF
TRBV5-1	TRBJ2-7	-	TRBD1	TGCGCCAGCAGCATCGGACAGGGCGTTGGGCAGTACTTC	CASSIGQGVGQYF
TRBV7-9	TRBJ2-1	-	TRBD1	TGTGCCAGCAGCTTGGAGACAGGGGACAATGAGCAGTTCTTC	CASSLETGDNEQFF
TRBV5-6	TRBJ1-2	-	-	TGTGCCAGCAGCTTCCGCAGTCTTACGAACTATGGCTACACCTTC	CASSFRSLTNYGYTF
TRBV19	TRBJ1-2	-	TRBD1	TGTGCCAGTAGTGTCCCCGGGACAGGGTATGGCTACACCTTC	CASSVPGTGYGYTF
TRBV28	TRBJ2-7	-	TRBD2	TGTGCCAGCAGCGGACTAGCACTTGAGCAGTACTTC	CASSGLALEQYF
TRBV5-6	TRBJ1-2	-	TRBD1	TGTGCCAGCAGCTTGGATAGACAGGGTCGGGGCTACACCTTC	CASSLDRQGRGYTF
TRBV20-1	TRBJ1-2	-	TRBD1	TGCAGTGCGGGTTGGACAGGCGGCTACACCTTC	CSAGWTGGYTF
TRBV4-2	TRBJ2-3	few	TRBD2	TGTGCCAGCAGCCGCGGGGGAAAAGATACGCAGTATTTT	CASSRGGKDTQYF
TRBV27	TRBJ2-7	-	-	TGTGCCAGCAGTTTAGGGGCATCCTACGAGCAGTACTTC	CASSLGASYEQYF
TRBV25-1	TRBJ2-2	few	TRBD2	TGTGCCAGCAGTGACATCGGAATAGCGGGAGCTGCCGGGGAGCTGTTTTTT	CASSDIGIAGAAGELFF
TRBV28	TRBJ1-5	-	TRBD1	TGTGCCAGCAGTCCCGTCGACAGGGTTCAGCCCCAGCATTTT	CASSPVDRVQPQHF
TRBV27	TRBJ1-4	-	TRBD1	TGTGCCAGCAGTTTTCATGGACAGGGGAGTGAAAAACTGTTTTTT	CASSFHGQGSEKLFF
TRBV2	TRBJ2-1	once	-	TGTGCCAGCAGTGAGAGTAGCGTGTACAATGAGCAGTTCTTC	CASSESSVYNEQFF
TRBV5-1	TRBJ2-7	-	-	TGCGCCAGCAGCTTGGCCTCGAGGACTTACGAGCAGTACTTC	CASSLASRTYEQYF